The following is a T cell receptor (beta chain) sequence with its context. Its matching antigen is unknown. The identical CDR3 is also encoded by other nucleotide sequences in the sample. These data come from a study of shared clonotypes between healthy human individuals. Profiled with immunoSEQ multiplex PCR; TCRdb holds only in-frame clones, not every one. The data contain approximately 340,000 clones, approximately 79% of them singletons. CDR1 and CDR2 from the germline V gene are SGDLS and YYNGEE. With 0 bases removed from V and 5 bases from J, the gap between germline ends came to 8 bases. CDR3 length: 14 residues. Study-wide points: It was the non-shared clonotypes that had lower generation probabilities than clonotypes shared by all four donors.

The clonotype comes from a man in his thirties or forties in good health. Sequences were obtained from memory CD4+ T cells sorted from blood. Subset noted: CD45RA-negative fraction. The genes are TRBV9 and TRBJ2-2, with a weak D call TRBD2 (5 bases). The CDR3 loop is CASSVGSGTGELFF. The CDR3 DNA sequence: TGTGCCAGCAGCGTAGGGTCGGGAACCGGGGAGCTGTTTTTT.